This is a list of T cell receptor beta chains from one sample in a study of cytomegalovirus exposure and HLA in healthy donors. Clones were sequenced by immunoSEQ multiplex PCR, and TCRdb holds only the in-frame ones, with some missing. The table includes about 69,000 clones, around 72% detected once. Sequencing input: PBMCs. Source of these receptors: a male donor in good health and CMV-seropositive. CDR3s include the opening cysteine and the closing phenylalanine or tryptophan. Each record gives: V gene, clone size, D gene, J gene, CDR3 length, CDR3 protein, CDR3 DNA. The D gene is left open where the match is weak. For some rows the clone size is stated as once, few or many, or as a class when expanded; others skip it.

V gene: TRBV11-2; clone size: NA; D gene: NA; J gene: TRBJ1-4; CDR3 length: 13; CDR3 protein: CASSPGHKEKLFF; CDR3 DNA: TGTGCCAGCAGCCCCGGACACAAAGAAAAACTGTTTTTT
V gene: TRBV2; clone size: NA; D gene: NA; J gene: TRBJ2-1; CDR3 length: 13; CDR3 protein: CASSSLWYNEQFF; CDR3 DNA: TGTGCCAGCAGCTCCCTATGGTACAATGAGCAGTTCTTC
V gene: TRBV27; clone size: NA; D gene: TRBD1; J gene: TRBJ2-7; CDR3 length: 17; CDR3 protein: CADPQGSRDRGTDEQYF; CDR3 DNA: TGTGCCGACCCACAAGGCTCCCGGGACAGGGGTACGGACGAGCAGTACTTC
V gene: TRBV19; clone size: NA; D gene: TRBD2; J gene: TRBJ2-1; CDR3 length: 16; CDR3 protein: CASSIRPAGGYNEQFF; CDR3 DNA: TGTGCCAGTAGTATACGGCCAGCGGGAGGCTACAATGAGCAGTTCTTC
V gene: TRBV6-5; clone size: few; D gene: TRBD2; J gene: TRBJ2-7; CDR3 length: 15; CDR3 protein: CASSKTSGGPYEQYF; CDR3 DNA: TGTGCCAGCTCAAAAACTAGCGGGGGGCCTTACGAGCAGTACTTC
V gene: TRBV4-1; clone size: NA; D gene: TRBD1; J gene: TRBJ2-7; CDR3 length: 14; CDR3 protein: CASSQLRGPYEQYF; CDR3 DNA: TGCGCCAGCAGCCAATTAAGGGGGCCCTACGAGCAGTACTTC
V gene: TRBV7-9; clone size: NA; D gene: TRBD2; J gene: TRBJ2-1; CDR3 length: 15; CDR3 protein: CASSSLAGGYNEQFF; CDR3 DNA: TGTGCCAGCAGCTCGTTAGCGGGAGGTTACAATGAGCAGTTCTTC
V gene: TRBV5-1; clone size: NA; D gene: TRBD1; J gene: TRBJ2-7; CDR3 length: 15; CDR3 protein: CASSNTGTGLYEQYF; CDR3 DNA: TGCGCCAGCAGCAATACCGGGACAGGGTTGTACGAGCAGTACTTC
V gene: TRBV5-1; clone size: NA; D gene: NA; J gene: TRBJ2-7; CDR3 length: 13; CDR3 protein: CASSSGDVYEQYF; CDR3 DNA: TGCGCCAGCAGCTCAGGGGATGTTTACGAGCAGTACTTC
V gene: TRBV30; clone size: few; D gene: NA; J gene: TRBJ1-6; CDR3 length: 13; CDR3 protein: CAWNTDSGSPLHF; CDR3 DNA: TGTGCCTGGAATACAGATAGTGGTTCACCCCTCCACTTT
V gene: TRBV10-1; clone size: NA; D gene: TRBD1; J gene: TRBJ2-7; CDR3 length: 14; CDR3 protein: CASSAGTGASEQYF; CDR3 DNA: TGCGCCAGCAGTGCGGGGACAGGGGCAAGCGAGCAGTACTTC
V gene: TRBV5-8; clone size: NA; D gene: NA; J gene: TRBJ2-3; CDR3 length: 14; CDR3 protein: CASILSGGTDTQYF; CDR3 DNA: TGTGCCAGCATCCTGTCAGGGGGGACAGATACGCAGTATTTT
V gene: TRBV6-5; clone size: once; D gene: NA; J gene: TRBJ2-3; CDR3 length: 15; CDR3 protein: CASTPWGISPDTQYF; CDR3 DNA: TGTGCCAGCACCCCCTGGGGCATAAGTCCCGATACGCAGTATTTT
V gene: TRBV9; clone size: once; D gene: NA; J gene: TRBJ1-5; CDR3 length: 15; CDR3 protein: CASSVGGGGNQPQHF; CDR3 DNA: TGTGCCAGCAGCGTAGGGGGAGGGGGCAATCAGCCCCAGCATTTT
V gene: TRBV9; clone size: NA; D gene: TRBD2; J gene: TRBJ2-7; CDR3 length: 15; CDR3 protein: CASSTLAGGSQEQYF; CDR3 DNA: TGTGCCAGCAGCACACTAGCGGGGGGAAGTCAGGAGCAGTACTTC
V gene: TRBV5-8; clone size: few; D gene: NA; J gene: TRBJ1-2; CDR3 length: 13; CDR3 protein: CASSWQGNYGYTF; CDR3 DNA: TGTGCCAGCAGCTGGCAGGGAAACTATGGCTACACCTTC
V gene: TRBV19; clone size: NA; D gene: TRBD2; J gene: TRBJ2-3; CDR3 length: 15; CDR3 protein: CASSNGGTTADTQYF; CDR3 DNA: TGTGCCAGTAGTAACGGCGGGACTACCGCAGATACGCAGTATTTT
V gene: TRBV10-3; clone size: NA; D gene: TRBD1; J gene: TRBJ2-7; CDR3 length: 15; CDR3 protein: CAISDFGTGEREQYF; CDR3 DNA: TGTGCCATCAGTGACTTCGGGACAGGGGAGAGAGAGCAGTACTTC
V gene: TRBV29-1; clone size: NA; D gene: NA; J gene: TRBJ1-2; CDR3 length: 13; CDR3 protein: CSVRETGHYGYTF; CDR3 DNA: TGCAGCGTCCGAGAAACAGGGCACTATGGCTACACCTTC
V gene: TRBV2; clone size: NA; D gene: TRBD2; J gene: TRBJ2-2; CDR3 length: 17; CDR3 protein: CASSERASGTNTGELFF; CDR3 DNA: TGTGCCAGCAGTGAAAGGGCTAGCGGTACGAACACCGGGGAGCTGTTTTTT
V gene: TRBV5-5; clone size: NA; D gene: TRBD1; J gene: TRBJ2-5; CDR3 length: 15; CDR3 protein: CASSQGATIQETQYF; CDR3 DNA: TGTGCCAGCAGCCAGGGGGCAACGATCCAAGAGACCCAGTACTTC
V gene: TRBV5-1; clone size: once; D gene: TRBD1; J gene: TRBJ1-2; CDR3 length: 14; CDR3 protein: CASGGQGGPYGYTF; CDR3 DNA: TGCGCCAGCGGCGGACAGGGGGGGCCCTATGGCTACACCTTC
V gene: TRBV6-5; clone size: NA; D gene: NA; J gene: TRBJ2-1; CDR3 length: 15; CDR3 protein: CASSYLGSVNNEQFF; CDR3 DNA: TGTGCCAGCAGTTACTTAGGTAGCGTTAACAATGAGCAGTTCTTC
V gene: TRBV19; clone size: NA; D gene: TRBD2; J gene: TRBJ2-1; CDR3 length: 16; CDR3 protein: CASSIDFTSGSNEQFF; CDR3 DNA: TGTGCCAGTAGTATAGATTTCACTAGCGGGTCCAATGAGCAGTTCTTC
V gene: TRBV19; clone size: NA; D gene: NA; J gene: TRBJ2-5; CDR3 length: 15; CDR3 protein: CASSIEGRAYSPQYF; CDR3 DNA: TGTGCCAGTAGTATAGAAGGCAGGGCCTATTCCCCCCAGTACTTC
V gene: TRBV5-4; clone size: NA; D gene: TRBD1; J gene: TRBJ1-4; CDR3 length: 14; CDR3 protein: CASSQQGAVEKLFF; CDR3 DNA: TGTGCCAGCAGCCAACAGGGGGCGGTTGAAAAACTGTTTTTT
V gene: TRBV6-1; clone size: many; D gene: TRBD1; J gene: TRBJ1-1; CDR3 length: 12; CDR3 protein: CASSTLRGPAFF; CDR3 DNA: TGTGCCAGCAGCACTCTCAGGGGGCCGGCTTTCTTT
V gene: TRBV5-1; clone size: NA; D gene: NA; J gene: TRBJ2-1; CDR3 length: 15; CDR3 protein: CASSRGGSSYNEQFF; CDR3 DNA: TGCGCCAGCAGCCGCGGGGGCAGCTCCTACAATGAGCAGTTCTTC
V gene: TRBV5-6; clone size: NA; D gene: NA; J gene: TRBJ2-2; CDR3 length: 16; CDR3 protein: CASSLGVTVNTGELFF; CDR3 DNA: TGTGCCAGCAGCTTGGGAGTGACAGTGAACACCGGGGAGCTGTTTTTT
V gene: TRBV19; clone size: NA; D gene: TRBD2; J gene: TRBJ2-1; CDR3 length: 14; CDR3 protein: CATHSGDSYNEQFF; CDR3 DNA: TGTGCCACTCATAGCGGGGACTCCTACAATGAGCAGTTCTTC
V gene: TRBV5-1; clone size: NA; D gene: TRBD1; J gene: TRBJ2-7; CDR3 length: 14; CDR3 protein: CASSFRQGSYEQYF; CDR3 DNA: TGCGCCAGCAGCTTCCGACAGGGATCCTACGAGCAGTACTTC
V gene: TRBV13; clone size: NA; D gene: TRBD2; J gene: TRBJ2-4; CDR3 length: 15; CDR3 protein: CASPPRGGAGDIQYF; CDR3 DNA: TGTGCCAGCCCCCCCCGCGGGGGGGCGGGAGACATTCAGTACTTC
V gene: TRBV7-2; clone size: NA; D gene: NA; J gene: TRBJ1-1; CDR3 length: 14; CDR3 protein: CASSTTGLNTEAFF; CDR3 DNA: TGTGCCAGCAGCACGACAGGATTGAACACTGAAGCTTTCTTT
V gene: TRBV4-1; clone size: NA; D gene: NA; J gene: TRBJ2-7; CDR3 length: 13; CDR3 protein: CASSRQTEYEQYF; CDR3 DNA: TGCGCCAGCAGCCGACAGACGGAATACGAGCAGTACTTC
V gene: TRBV6-1; clone size: few; D gene: NA; J gene: TRBJ2-7; CDR3 length: 15; CDR3 protein: CASSEEWTRRYEQYF; CDR3 DNA: TGTGCCAGCAGTGAAGAATGGACAAGACGCTACGAGCAGTACTTC
V gene: TRBV27; clone size: NA; D gene: NA; J gene: TRBJ1-5; CDR3 length: 14; CDR3 protein: CASRGGSGNQPQHF; CDR3 DNA: TGTGCCAGCAGGGGGGGAAGCGGCAATCAGCCCCAGCATTTT
V gene: TRBV6-5; clone size: NA; D gene: NA; J gene: TRBJ1-3; CDR3 length: 15; CDR3 protein: CASSYEARAGNTIYF; CDR3 DNA: TGTGCCAGCAGTTACGAGGCCAGGGCTGGAAACACCATATATTTT
V gene: TRBV5-5; clone size: NA; D gene: NA; J gene: TRBJ2-2; CDR3 length: 14; CDR3 protein: CASSLGTDTGELFF; CDR3 DNA: TGTGCCAGCAGCTTGGGCACGGACACCGGGGAGCTGTTTTTT
V gene: TRBV19; clone size: NA; D gene: NA; J gene: TRBJ1-1; CDR3 length: 15; CDR3 protein: CASSTLDSTNTEAFF; CDR3 DNA: TGTGCCAGTAGTACCTTGGACAGTACGAACACTGAAGCTTTCTTT
V gene: TRBV7-9; clone size: NA; D gene: NA; J gene: TRBJ1-1; CDR3 length: 12; CDR3 protein: CASSSDSTEAFF; CDR3 DNA: TGTGCCAGCAGCTCCGACAGCACTGAAGCTTTCTTT
V gene: TRBV5-6; clone size: NA; D gene: TRBD2; J gene: TRBJ2-1; CDR3 length: 16; CDR3 protein: CASSLFKRGGRNEQFF; CDR3 DNA: TGTGCCAGCAGCTTATTCAAGCGGGGGGGCCGGAATGAGCAGTTCTTC
V gene: TRBV7-2; clone size: NA; D gene: TRBD1; J gene: TRBJ1-5; CDR3 length: 17; CDR3 protein: CASSVRGTPYSNQPQHF; CDR3 DNA: TGTGCCAGCAGCGTCAGGGGGACTCCATATAGCAATCAGCCCCAGCATTTT
V gene: TRBV7-5; clone size: NA; D gene: NA; J gene: TRBJ2-4; CDR3 length: 17; CDR3 protein: CARSLVLGLRGKNIQYF; CDR3 DNA: TGTGCCAGAAGCTTAGTCCTAGGCCTAAGGGGCAAAAACATTCAGTACTTC
V gene: TRBV2; clone size: NA; D gene: NA; J gene: TRBJ2-5; CDR3 length: 12; CDR3 protein: CATQRDQETQYF; CDR3 DNA: TGTGCCACCCAGCGGGACCAAGAGACCCAGTACTTC
V gene: TRBV19; clone size: NA; D gene: NA; J gene: TRBJ2-7; CDR3 length: 14; CDR3 protein: CASSIGRGGYEQYF; CDR3 DNA: TGTGCCAGTAGTATCGGAAGGGGCGGTTACGAGCAGTACTTC
V gene: TRBV5-6; clone size: NA; D gene: NA; J gene: TRBJ1-1; CDR3 length: 15; CDR3 protein: CASSLAGAREAEAFF; CDR3 DNA: TGTGCCAGCAGCTTGGCGGGGGCCCGGGAGGCTGAAGCTTTCTTT
V gene: TRBV6-6; clone size: NA; D gene: NA; J gene: TRBJ1-1; CDR3 length: 13; CDR3 protein: CASSYFGGTEAFF; CDR3 DNA: TGTGCCAGCAGTTACTTCGGTGGCACTGAAGCTTTCTTT
V gene: TRBV13; clone size: NA; D gene: TRBD2; J gene: TRBJ2-1; CDR3 length: 16; CDR3 protein: CASSARTSGRAREQFF; CDR3 DNA: TGTGCCAGCAGCGCCCGAACTAGCGGGAGGGCCCGTGAGCAGTTCTTC
V gene: TRBV7-9; clone size: NA; D gene: TRBD2; J gene: TRBJ2-3; CDR3 length: 15; CDR3 protein: CASSKTGGGTDTQYF; CDR3 DNA: TGTGCCAGCAGCAAAACCGGGGGGGGGACAGATACGCAGTATTTT
V gene: TRBV6-6; clone size: NA; D gene: NA; J gene: TRBJ1-4; CDR3 length: 14; CDR3 protein: CASKKGQTNEKLFF; CDR3 DNA: TGTGCCAGCAAAAAGGGGCAGACTAATGAAAAACTGTTTTTT
V gene: TRBV19; clone size: few; D gene: NA; J gene: TRBJ2-2; CDR3 length: 14; CDR3 protein: CASRTGANTGELFF; CDR3 DNA: TGTGCCAGTAGAACGGGAGCGAACACCGGGGAGCTGTTTTTT
V gene: TRBV11-2; clone size: NA; D gene: NA; J gene: TRBJ1-6; CDR3 length: 14; CDR3 protein: CASSFVSTGSPLHF; CDR3 DNA: TGTGCCAGCAGCTTCGTGTCTACGGGTTCACCCCTCCACTTT
V gene: TRBV9; clone size: NA; D gene: TRBD1; J gene: TRBJ1-5; CDR3 length: 15; CDR3 protein: CASSGQGYSNQPQHF; CDR3 DNA: TGTGCCAGCAGCGGACAGGGGTATAGCAATCAGCCCCAGCATTTT
V gene: TRBV19; clone size: once; D gene: NA; J gene: TRBJ1-1; CDR3 length: 15; CDR3 protein: CASSTYTGGITEAFF; CDR3 DNA: TGTGCCAGTAGTACCTACACCGGGGGTATCACTGAAGCTTTCTTT
V gene: TRBV11-2; clone size: once; D gene: TRBD2; J gene: TRBJ2-3; CDR3 length: 18; CDR3 protein: CASSLRLAGLGGTDTQYF; CDR3 DNA: TGTGCCAGCAGCTTGAGGCTAGCGGGGCTCGGGGGCACAGATACGCAGTATTTT
V gene: TRBV9; clone size: NA; D gene: TRBD1; J gene: TRBJ1-6; CDR3 length: 15; CDR3 protein: CASSLAGGKNSPLHF; CDR3 DNA: TGTGCCAGCAGCCTCGCAGGGGGGAAGAATTCACCCCTCCACTTT
V gene: TRBV5-1; clone size: NA; D gene: TRBD2; J gene: TRBJ2-5; CDR3 length: 18; CDR3 protein: CASSLGSQGPAGGETQYF; CDR3 DNA: TGCGCCAGCAGCTTGGGGTCCCAAGGACCCGCGGGGGGAGAGACCCAGTACTTC
V gene: TRBV5-1; clone size: few; D gene: TRBD1; J gene: TRBJ2-1; CDR3 length: 16; CDR3 protein: CASSLSTGGSYNEQFF; CDR3 DNA: TGCGCCAGCAGCTTATCCACAGGGGGCTCCTACAATGAGCAGTTCTTC
V gene: TRBV10-3; clone size: few; D gene: NA; J gene: TRBJ2-5; CDR3 length: 13; CDR3 protein: CAISQLVQETQYF; CDR3 DNA: TGTGCCATCAGTCAGCTAGTCCAAGAGACCCAGTACTTC